The clone carrying this TCR beta chain came up a few times. This entry is derived from a study of beta chain features in type 1 diabetes. This CDR3 contains 10 residues. Germline V lookup: CDR1 SEHNR, CDR2 FQNEAQ (reference sequence). The V end was cut by 5 bases, the J end by 8 bases, with 6 bases between. The investigators reverse transcribed all of the isolated RNA, so they sequenced expressed TCRB transcripts. Sequencing was performed with immunoSEQ multiplex PCR; in TCRdb, only in-frame clones are kept and a portion is missing. The table has about 930,000 clones, roughly 17% seen once; the top ten hold 0.023%.

The source material was naive CD4+ T cells from blood. The sequence was collected from a young woman in good health. The chain recombines TRBV7-9 with TRBJ1-2; D is uncertain. As DNA, the CDR3 is TGTGCCAGCAGCACTATCGGCTACACCTTC. This translates into CASSTIGYTF.